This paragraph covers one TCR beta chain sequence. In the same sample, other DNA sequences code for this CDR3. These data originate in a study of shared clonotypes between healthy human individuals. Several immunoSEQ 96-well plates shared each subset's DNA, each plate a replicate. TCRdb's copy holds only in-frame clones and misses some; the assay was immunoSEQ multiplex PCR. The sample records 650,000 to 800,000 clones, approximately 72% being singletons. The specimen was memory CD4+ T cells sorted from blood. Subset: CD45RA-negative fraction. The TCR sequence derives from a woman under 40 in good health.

CDR3: CASSGPGQGNYGYTF. The CDR3 DNA follows: TGTGCCAGCAGTGGCCCGGGACAGGGGAACTATGGCTACACCTTC. J is TRBJ1-2 and V is TRBV27; the match to TRBD1 covers 10 bases. CDR3 length: 15 amino acids. V was clipped by 5 bases and J by 2 bases; unmatched bases: 5. CDR1 MNHEY and CDR2 SMNVEV come from the germline V gene (reference sequence).